Below are 32 T cell receptor beta chains sequenced from a single sample in a study of control samples from healthy donors and cancer patients (dated by TCRdb to about 2020). Library creation used the immunoSEQ multiplex PCR assay. Entries here come from immuneACCESS through TCRdb and include only in-frame sequences with V and J called. Some clones fail to appear in such tables; in the studies checked, an unresolved V gene covers under half of the shortfall, and the cause of the remainder is unknown. The sample data list around 200,000 clones, and roughly 89% of these were observed just once. The ten top clones hold about 1.6% of the sample. Sequencing used blood. The receptors shown here come from a woman between 25 and 40 years old in good health.

The chain couples TRBV6-5 to TRBJ1-2; maybe TRBD1 (6 bases). V was trimmed by 2 bases and J by 7 bases, leaving 14 bases between them. Germline-derived CDR1 and CDR2 are MNHEY and SVGAGI. This CDR3 region has 14 residues. The CDR3 coding sequence is TGTGCCAGCAGTTACATATCCGGGGGCGCTGGCTACACCTTC. Its translation: CASSYISGGAGYTF.

The rearrangement joins TRBV6-1 to TRBJ1-2; maybe TRBD1 (5 bases). The CDR3 has 13 amino acids. Germline-derived CDR1 and CDR2 are MNHNS and SASEGT. V was clipped by 1 base and J by 4 bases, with 7 bases between them. The CDR3 reads CASSEGQFYGYTF. DNA of the CDR3: TGTGCCAGCAGTGAAGGACAGTTCTATGGCTACACCTTC.

Turning to this clone: At the DNA level, this CDR3 is encoded by other sequences in the same sample as well. This sequence joins TRBV7-3 and TRBJ2-1, with 8 nucleotides matching TRBD2. Germline CDR1 is SGHTA and CDR2 is FQGTGA. There are 15 residues in the CDR3. The V gene end was trimmed by 0 bases and the J gene end by 4 bases; junction bases not matched to a gene: 2. The CDR3 here is CASSLTSGTYNEQFF. The CDR3 DNA sequence: TGTGCCAGCAGCTTAACTAGCGGGACTTACAATGAGCAGTTCTTC.

The genes are TRBV6-5 and TRBJ2-7; weak D call: TRBD1 (5 bases). V was cut by 0 bases and J by 2 bases, with 11 bases left in between. The CDR3 is 15 residues long. Germline V gene lookup returns CDR1 MNHEY and CDR2 SVGAGI. In DNA form, the CDR3 reads TGTGCCAGCAGTTACTCGATTACAGGTCCCTACGAGCAGTACTTC. Encoded protein: CASSYSITGPYEQYF.

This clone is a singleton in its sample. V usage is TRBV2 and J usage is TRBJ1-6, with 7 bases fitting TRBD1. V lost 2 bases, J lost 7 bases, and 2 bases stayed unmatched. The length of the CDR3 is 14 residues. Germline V gene sequence: CDR1 SNHLY, CDR2 FYNNEI. CDR3 DNA: TGTGCCAGCAGTGAACAGGGGGGGAATTCACCCCTCCACTTT. Protein sequence: CASSEQGGNSPLHF.

The rearrangement links TRBV27 to TRBJ1-2; D unresolved. CDR1 and CDR2 (germline): MNHEY, SMNVEV (reference sequence). V gave up 3 bases and J gave up 0 bases, with 5 bases separating them. CDR3 size: 13 residues. In DNA, the CDR3 is TGTGCCAGCAGTTTGGACCCTAACTATGGCTACACCTTC. It yields the protein CASSLDPNYGYTF.

This chain connects TRBV4-1 to TRBJ2-2; 9 bases align to TRBD1. Per the germline V gene, CDR1 is MGHRA and CDR2 is YSYEKL. This CDR3 has 15 residues. Germline trimming cut 8 bases from V and 1 base from J; bases unmatched to any gene: 5. The DNA of the CDR3 is TGCGCCAGCTCCCGGACAGGGGTGAACACCGGGGAGCTGTTTTTT. This sequence encodes CASSRTGVNTGELFF.

The chain carries TRBV7-2 and TRBJ1-3; the match to TRBD1 covers 7 bases. CDR3 length equals 14 residues. Germline V gene sequence: CDR1 SGHTA, CDR2 FQGNSA. J was trimmed by 2 bases and V by 5 bases; bases with no gene match: 3. CDR3 DNA sequence: TGTGCCAGCAGCGAGACAGGGACTGGAAACACCATATATTTT. Protein: CASSETGTGNTIYF.

The V call is TRBV6-6, the J call TRBJ2-7; D remains unclear. The V gene lost 2 bases and the J gene lost 0 bases, with 11 bases spanning the gap. In germline, CDR1 is MNHNY, CDR2 SVGAGI (reference sequence). The CDR3 covers 15 residues. The CDR3 nucleotides are TGTGCCAGCAGTTACGGAAGCCCGAGCTCCTACGAGCAGTACTTC. Protein sequence: CASSYGSPSSYEQYF.

CDR3 sequence (DNA): TGTGCCAGCAGCCAAGTAGGAGGATCCTACGAGCAGTACTTC. This codes for CASSQVGGSYEQYF. This chain connects TRBV3-1 (or the pseudogene TRBV3-2) to TRBJ2-7, with D perhaps TRBD2 (5 bases). CDR1 and CDR2 from the germline V gene are LGHDT and YNNKEL (reference sequence). The V end lost 1 base, the J end lost 1 base, and 8 bases lay between the germline ends. The CDR3 consists of 14 residues.

The chain carries TRBV7-2 and TRBJ1-1, with a tentative D call TRBD1 (5 bases). V was clipped by 0 bases and J by 0 bases, with 8 bases between them. CDR1 is SGHTA and CDR2 is FQGNSA in the germline V gene. CDR3 size: 15 residues. CDR3 region: CASSLAQTVNTEAFF. CDR3 in DNA: TGTGCCAGCAGCTTAGCGCAGACAGTGAACACTGAAGCTTTCTTT. Based on the CDR3 plus reference TRBV7-2 and TRBJ1-1, the full variable domain is GAGVSQSPSNKVTEKGKDVELRCDPISGHTALYWYRQSLGQGLEFLIYFQGNSAPDKSGLPSDRFSAERTGGSVSTLTIQRTQQEDSAVYLCASSLAQTVNTEAFFGQGTRLTVV.

The rearrangement links TRBV18 to TRBJ1-6; 9 bases are a match to TRBD1. Losses at the gene ends were 3 bases for V and 8 bases for J; bases not matched to a gene: 5. The CDR3 totals 15 residues. Germline V CDR1 and CDR2: KGHSH, LQKENI. The CDR3 spells CASSPSTGGYSPLHF. The DNA for the CDR3 is TGTGCCAGCTCACCGTCGACAGGGGGATATTCACCCCTCCACTTT.

The table lists this clone with a count of one. The rearrangement links TRBV7-2 to TRBJ1-6; D unresolved. Per the germline V gene, CDR1 is SGHTA and CDR2 is FQGNSA. Trimming cost V 2 bases and J 7 bases, with 12 bases left between them. The CDR3 has 15 residues. Here the CDR3 DNA reads TGTGCCAGCAGCTTATCCCGGGCCCTAAATTCACCCCTCCACTTT. It yields the protein CASSLSRALNSPLHF.

The gene calls are TRBV7-8 and TRBJ2-3; D uncertain. Trimming took 4 bases from V and 2 from J, leaving 4 bases between them. The CDR3 is made up of 12 amino acids. Germline CDR1 and CDR2: SGHVS and FQNEAQ. The CDR3 DNA follows: TGTGCCAGCAGCTCCTACACAGATACGCAGTATTTT. This sequence encodes CASSSYTDTQYF.

Only one count was recorded for this clone. This CDR3 is also generated by other DNA sequences in the sample. The gene calls are TRBV9 and TRBJ2-7; 14 nucleotides line up with TRBD2. There are 15 residues in the CDR3. V was pared by 4 bases and J by 3 bases, with 3 bases of the junction left unmatched. Germline V gene data show CDR1 as SGDLS and CDR2 as YYNGEE. The chain's CDR3 is CASSPGTSGSYEQYF. The CDR3 bases are TGTGCCAGCAGCCCCGGGACTAGCGGGAGCTACGAGCAGTACTTC.

V is TRBV3-1 (or the pseudogene TRBV3-2) and J is TRBJ2-1; 10 nucleotides match TRBD1. Germline CDR1 reads LGHDT; CDR2 reads YNNKEL (reference sequence). There are 12 residues in the CDR3. The V and J ends lost 3 bases and 12 bases, in that order; junction bases with no gene match: 2. The CDR3 protein is CASSHRDRGQFF. CDR3 sequence (DNA): TGTGCCAGCAGCCACCGGGACAGGGGGCAGTTCTTC.

Notes on this clone: The same CDR3 is also encoded by other DNA sequences in this sample. The V and J genes are TRBV7-9 and TRBJ1-5; tentative D call: TRBD1 (5 bases). CDR3 length equals 14 residues. Looked up from germline, CDR1 is SEHNR and CDR2 is FQNEAQ (reference sequence). The V and J ends lost 3 bases and 2 bases respectively, with 8 bases between them. CDR3 in amino acids: CASSLGVGNQPQHF. DNA for the CDR3: TGTGCCAGCAGCTTGGGGGTGGGCAATCAGCCCCAGCATTTT.

V gene TRBV11-2 combines with J gene TRBJ2-2; 13 bases map to TRBD2. The CDR3 length is 16 residues. CDR1 and CDR2 from the germline V gene are SGHAT and FQNNGV. With V trimmed by 5 bases and J by 7 bases, 7 bases remained unmatched. CDR3 protein: CASSTRLAGGGGELFF. The CDR3 nucleotides read TGTGCCAGCAGCACACGACTAGCGGGGGGTGGCGGGGAGCTGTTTTTT.

Only one count was recorded for this clone. The J gene is TRBJ1-2, the V gene TRBV12-3 or TRBV12-4; 8 positions match TRBD1. This CDR3 region has 13 residues. The trim removed 7 bases at V and 8 bases at J, leaving 9 bases unmatched. CDR3 DNA sequence: TGTGCCAGCATCCATTTACAGGGGGTCGGCTACACCTTC. This codes for CASIHLQGVGYTF.

CDR3 residues: CASSPSVGRNTEAFF. In DNA form, the CDR3 reads TGTGCCAGCTCACCAAGCGTGGGACGGAACACTGAAGCTTTCTTT. This chain links TRBV18 with TRBJ1-1; TRBD1 might be the D (5 bases). This CDR3 contains 15 residues. The germline V gene encodes CDR1 KGHSH and CDR2 LQKENI. Trimming removed 2 bases at V and 1 base at J, with 11 bases between.

On this clone itself: In the same sample, other DNA sequences code for this CDR3. V is TRBV5-4 and J is TRBJ2-1, with 10 bases aligning to TRBD1. CDR3 size: 13 residues. The trim removed 4 bases at V and 6 bases at J, leaving 1 base unmatched. Germline-derived CDR1 and CDR2 are SGHNT and YYREEE (reference sequence). CDR3 residues: CASSRTGGNEQFF. The CDR3 DNA reads as TGTGCCAGCAGCCGGACAGGGGGCAATGAGCAGTTCTTC.

V usage is TRBV7-3 and J usage is TRBJ2-2, with D perhaps TRBD1 (6 bases). The CDR3 consists of 14 residues. Germline V CDR1 and CDR2: SGHTA, FQGTGA. Trimming took off 3 bases at V and 1 base at J, with 6 bases between the two ends. The CDR3 coding sequence is TGTGCCAGCAGCTTGGGACAGAACACCGGGGAGCTGTTTTTT. Translating gives CASSLGQNTGELFF.

This chain joins TRBV28 and TRBJ1-1; D might be TRBD1 (5 bases). CDR3 length: 13 amino acids. Germline CDR1 reads MDHEN; CDR2 reads SYDVKM. The ends were cut back, 5 bases at V and 4 bases at J, with 11 bases in the middle. The CDR3 DNA sequence: TGTGCCAGCAGTAGCCCAGGGTTCACTGAAGCTTTCTTT. This gives the protein CASSSPGFTEAFF.

This chain joins TRBV5-1 and TRBJ2-7; no firm D call. The V end was cut by 0 bases, the J end by 2 bases, with 9 bases between. Germline-derived CDR1 and CDR2 are SGHRS and YFSETQ. The CDR3 consists of 14 residues. CDR3 sequence reads: CASSLGQTPYEQYF. The CDR3, as DNA: TGCGCCAGCAGCTTGGGGCAGACTCCCTACGAGCAGTACTTC.

This clone was counted a few times. The chain links TRBV6-2 or TRBV6-3 to TRBJ1-2, with 7 bases that match TRBD1. V lost 2 bases and J lost 2; bases outside the gene matches: 2. This CDR3 region has 14 residues. The germline V gene encodes CDR1 MNHEY and CDR2 SVGEGT. CDR3 coding DNA: TGTGCCAGCAGTTACGGGACAGCGAACTATGGCTACACCTTC. As protein: CASSYGTANYGYTF.

The genes are TRBV6-5 and TRBJ1-1; D uncertain. V shed 6 bases and J shed 0 bases, with 11 bases lying between them. The CDR3 has 14 amino acids. Germline lookup yields CDR1 MNHEY and CDR2 SVGAGI. CDR3 nucleotide sequence: TGTGCCAGCAGGCCGACCGGTATGAACACTGAAGCTTTCTTT. Its protein is CASRPTGMNTEAFF.

The genes are TRBV30 and TRBJ1-1; D possibly corresponds to TRBD1 (5 bases). V was trimmed by 0 bases and J by 1 base, leaving 9 bases between them. Germline lookup yields CDR1 GTSNPN and CDR2 SVGIG (reference sequence). The length of the CDR3 is 14 residues. Written as DNA, the CDR3 is TGTGCCTGGAGTGTCGGGGGATCGAACACTGAAGCTTTCTTT. It translates to CAWSVGGSNTEAFF.

This chain joins TRBV30 and TRBJ2-1, with 16 bases identical to TRBD2. The germline CDR1 and CDR2 sequences are GTSNPN and SVGIG (reference sequence). The CDR3 is 16 residues long. Trimming took 2 bases from V and 6 from J; bases not matched to a gene: 4. The CDR3 DNA reads TGTGCCTGGAGTACAGGGACTAGCGGGAGGGCCAATGAGCAGTTCTTC. Protein product: CAWSTGTSGRANEQFF.

The chain links TRBV27 to TRBJ1-1; no definite D call. Trimming removed 3 bases from V and 0 bases from J, with 14 bases in between. This CDR3 contains 16 residues. Germline V gene sequence: CDR1 MNHEY, CDR2 SMNVEV (reference sequence). In DNA form, the CDR3 reads TGTGCCAGCAGTTTTTATTCGAATCCGGTGAACACTGAAGCTTTCTTT. As protein: CASSFYSNPVNTEAFF.

This chain links TRBV7-7 with TRBJ1-4; D may be TRBD1 (5 bases). Germline V lookup: CDR1 SSHAT, CDR2 FNYEAQ (reference sequence). The V end was cut by 5 bases, the J end by 1 base, with 14 bases between. There are 16 residues in the CDR3. CDR3 loop: CASSDSPGGTNEKLFF. The CDR3, as DNA: TGTGCCAGCAGCGACAGCCCCGGAGGAACTAATGAAAAACTGTTTTTT.

The table lists this clone with a count of one. The rearrangement uses TRBV3-1 (or the pseudogene TRBV3-2) and TRBJ1-1, with D possibly TRBD1 on 6 matching bases. The germline V gene encodes CDR1 LGHDT and CDR2 YNNKEL (reference sequence). V shed 1 base and J shed 1 base, with 13 bases lying between them. The CDR3 is 16 residues long. In DNA form, the CDR3 reads TGTGCCAGCAGCCAAGTAGGGGGAACAGGGAACACTGAAGCTTTCTTT. This sequence encodes CASSQVGGTGNTEAFF.

This chain connects TRBV19 to TRBJ1-1; D might be TRBD1 (5 bases). This CDR3 is 14 amino acids long. Germline V gene sequence: CDR1 LNHDA, CDR2 SQIVND (reference sequence). Trimming left V 5 bases short and J 2 bases short, with 12 bases between. The CDR3 loop is CASSPGTSNTEAFF. The CDR3 coding sequence is TGTGCCAGTAGTCCCGGGACTTCTAACACTGAAGCTTTCTTT.